The 6 T cell receptor beta chains below come from one sample, sequenced in a study of Ad26.COV2.S vaccination and SARS-CoV-2 variants. Treatment: around 19 received Ad26.COV2.S at low or high dose, single or two shots; 5 received placebo; per-sample allocation not given. All samples were drawn on day 63, counting from the first vaccine or placebo injection. Profiling relied on immunoSEQ multiplex PCR, and the TCRdb table lists in-frame clones only, not all of them. The repertoire has some 480,000 clones, around 88% of them found once; the top ten carry roughly 13%. The sample consisted of peripheral blood, taken in a trial of Ad26.COV2.S vaccine versus placebo. The origin of the receptors is a person aged 18-60 years who received the Ad26.COV2.S COVID-19 vaccine or a placebo.

The V gene is TRBV6-4, the J gene TRBJ1-2, with a possible D match to TRBD1 (6 bases). CDR1 is MRHNA and CDR2 is SNTAGT in the germline V gene. This CDR3 is 14 amino acids long. The V gene lost 4 bases and the J gene lost 4 bases, with 13 bases spanning the gap. Here the CDR3 reads CASSVDSLGYGYTF. The CDR3 nucleotides are TGTGCCAGCAGTGTGGACAGCCTTGGCTATGGCTACACCTTC.

The rearrangement joins TRBV5-6 to TRBJ2-1; 9 bases align to TRBD1. V shed 2 bases, J shed 4 bases, and the junction held 10 bases outside the gene matches. The CDR3 is 17 residues long. Germline CDR1 reads SGHDT; CDR2 reads YYEEEE. CDR3 amino acids: CASSFDRDRASYNEQFF. The CDR3 DNA is TGTGCCAGCAGCTTTGACAGGGACAGGGCTTCATACAATGAGCAGTTCTTC.

The gene calls are TRBV5-1 and TRBJ1-6, with 8 bases aligning to TRBD1. J was trimmed by 10 bases and V by 0 bases; bases with no gene match: 6. CDR1 is SGHRS, CDR2 YFSETQ, per germline. There are 15 residues in the CDR3. CDR3: CASSLAGGERSPLHF. CDR3 bases: TGCGCCAGCAGCTTGGCAGGGGGCGAAAGGTCACCCCTCCACTTT.

The V call is TRBV27, the J call TRBJ2-7; TRBD2 might be the D (6 bases). In germline, CDR1 is MNHEY, CDR2 SMNVEV (reference sequence). V lost 2 bases, J lost 6 bases, and 14 bases lay in between. The CDR3 covers 14 residues. The CDR3 is CASSLGGKRGEQYF. The CDR3, as DNA: TGTGCCAGCAGTTTAGGGGGGAAAAGGGGCGAGCAGTACTTC.

The chain links TRBV25-1 to TRBJ1-6; D possibly corresponds to TRBD1 (5 bases). This CDR3 spans 14 amino acids. In germline, CDR1 is MGHDK, CDR2 SYGVNS. Trimming removed 2 bases at V and 9 bases at J, with 11 bases between. CDR3 in DNA: TGTGCCAGCAGTGAAAGTGGGGGTTTTTCACCCCTCCACTTT. This sequence encodes CASSESGGFSPLHF.

J is TRBJ2-1 and V is TRBV5-4; possible D gene TRBD2, 5 bases. The CDR3 has 14 residues. CDR1 is SGHNT and CDR2 is YYREEE in the germline V gene (reference sequence). Trimming cost V 0 bases and J 6 bases, with 10 bases left between them. CDR3 residues: CASSLAAVVNEQFF. CDR3 in DNA: TGTGCCAGCAGCTTGGCAGCGGTGGTCAATGAGCAGTTCTTC.